This T cell receptor beta chain was sequenced in a study of T-cell memory formation after mild COVID-19. TCRdb analysed the 5' RACE reads with MiXCR anew, one entry per CDR3 protein. The sample has about 260,000 distinct CDR3 sequences, over 15% seen once. The sample consisted of PBMCs or a T cell subset sorted from them (not recorded which). The sequence came from a man aged 18 to 35 who had mild COVID-19 (a few samples of this study predate the infection). Cell type and time point are not known.

The CDR3 coding sequence is TGCAGCGTTGGATGGCAGGGAGGGGAGACCCAGTACTTC. Translated, it gives CSVGWQGGETQYF. This rearrangement joins TRBV29-1 to TRBJ2-5, with TRBD2 identical over 7 bases. This CDR3 has 13 amino acids. The V gene end was trimmed by 4 bases and the J gene end by 5 bases; junction bases not matched to a gene: 7. The germline gives CDR1 SQVTM, CDR2 ANQGSEA.